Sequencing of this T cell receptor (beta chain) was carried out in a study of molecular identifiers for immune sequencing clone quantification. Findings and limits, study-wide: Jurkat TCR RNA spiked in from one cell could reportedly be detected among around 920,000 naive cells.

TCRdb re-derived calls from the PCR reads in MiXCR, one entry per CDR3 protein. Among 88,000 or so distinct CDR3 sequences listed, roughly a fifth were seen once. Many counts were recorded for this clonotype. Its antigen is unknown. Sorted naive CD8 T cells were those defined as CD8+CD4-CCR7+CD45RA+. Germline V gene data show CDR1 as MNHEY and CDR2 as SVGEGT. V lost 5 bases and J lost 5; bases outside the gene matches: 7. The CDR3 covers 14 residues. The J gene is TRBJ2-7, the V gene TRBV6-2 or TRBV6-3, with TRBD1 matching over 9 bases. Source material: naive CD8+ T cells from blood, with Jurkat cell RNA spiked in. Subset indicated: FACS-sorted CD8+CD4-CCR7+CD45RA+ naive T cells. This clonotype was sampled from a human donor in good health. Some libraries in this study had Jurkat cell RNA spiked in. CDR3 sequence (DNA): TGTGCCAGCAGTCCGTGGACAGGGGTCAACGAGCAGTACTTC. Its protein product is CASSPWTGVNEQYF.